The clone carrying this T cell receptor beta chain came up many times. Antigen specificity is unknown. The record originates from a study of T cells after yellow fever vaccination. Looking at the study overall: When fractions had low cell numbers, they were prepared with SMART-Seq v4 Ultra Low Input.

Germline-derived CDR1 and CDR2 are SGHTA and FQGNSA. The CDR3 is made up of 13 amino acids. Trimming cost V 5 bases and J 4 bases, with 11 bases left between them. TCRdb reprocessed the 5' RACE reads with MiXCR, giving one entry per CDR3 protein. The sample has 230,000 or so distinct CDR3 sequences, roughly 3.7% seen once; the top ten hold over 15%. General study points: Repertoires obtained by FACS sorting could include abundant clonotypes that entered as contaminants from the bulk population.

The source was PBMCs, collected 15 days after the yellow fever booster vaccination. J is TRBJ1-2 and V is TRBV7-2; possible D gene TRBD1, 6 bases. This clonotype was obtained from a man between 18 and 35 years old who received the YFV17D yellow fever vaccine. The CDR3 reads CASSPGDGYGYTF. The DNA for the CDR3 is TGTGCCAGCAGCCCAGGGGACGGCTATGGCTACACCTTC.